This T cell receptor (beta chain) was obtained from a study of T cells in localized non-small cell lung cancer. Study observations and caveats: Highest T cell clonality was seen in uninvolved adjacent lung, surpassing that measured in tumor.

Remarks on this clone: Its antigen is still unknown.

Data came from immunoSEQ multiplex PCR; TCRdb stores just in-frame clones and leaves some out. The sample holds approximately 37,000 clones, around 90% seen once. The sequence was collected from a man aged 18 to 49 with stage I lung adenocarcinoma. The sequenced sample was peripheral blood, obtained before any cancer treatment.

CDR3 nucleotide sequence: TGTGCCAGTAGTATAGCAGCGAGGGGGGACTCCTACGAGCAGTACTTC. Encoded protein: CASSIAARGDSYEQYF. The chain joins TRBV19 to TRBJ2-7; D is possibly TRBD1 or TRBD2 (6 bases each). The CDR3 is 16 residues long. Germline lookup yields CDR1 LNHDA and CDR2 SQIVND (reference sequence). V dropped 1 base and J dropped 0 bases, with 13 bases sitting between them.